The following is a T cell receptor beta chain sequence with its context. The V gene's germline CDR1 is SNHLY and CDR2 FYNNEI. Trimming took 4 bases from V and 6 from J; bases not matched to a gene: 13. The CDR3 has 17 amino acids. The data derive from a study of metastatic and nonmetastatic thyroid tumors. TCRdb redid the clone calls on the PCR reads using MiXCR. The table lists about 16,000 clones, 27% of them singletons. Before thyroid surgery, none of the patients had received any treatment. The receptor was derived from a female donor with papillary thyroid cancer or a benign thyroid nodule (not recorded which). Some clones in this sample may be carry-over from other donors' samples. The sequenced sample consisted of adjacent normal tissue. The V gene is TRBV2, the J gene TRBJ2-1, with 9 bases identical to TRBD1. The CDR3 DNA reads as TGTGCCAGCAGTGTAGGGGGATGGGGACAGGGTCTCAATGAGCAGTTCTTC. This gives the protein CASSVGGWGQGLNEQFF.